Below, 10 T cell receptor beta chains from the same sample are listed, as sequenced in a study of response to subunit inactivated influenza vaccine. Each CDR3 protein is one row after TCRdb ran MiXCR on the RT-PCR reads. The sample lists 500,000 to 600,000 distinct CDR3 sequences, approximately 10% occurring once. Another study also made use of these data, one on T cells expressing NK-cell markers. That paper notes: What made the TCR beta cDNA was 5'RACE template switching with UMIs.

The source was PBMCs from blood, collected on the day of vaccination. The source is a man in his forties or fifties who received an inactivated influenza vaccine.

The chain has TRBV27 and TRBJ2-7, with 11 bases that match TRBD1. Germline lookup yields CDR1 MNHEY and CDR2 SMNVEV (reference sequence). The V and J ends lost 5 bases and 0 bases, in that order; junction bases with no gene match: 3. CDR3 length: 15 residues. The CDR3 DNA reads TGTGCCAGCAGTCGGACAGGGGGCCGCTCCTACGAGCAGTACTTC. Residues: CASSRTGGRSYEQYF.

This clonotype was seen a few times. The gene calls are TRBV12-3 or TRBV12-4 and TRBJ2-1; 8 nucleotides line up with TRBD2. The CDR3 length is 13 residues. V trimming: 7 bases; J trimming: 9 bases; junction bases outside the gene matches: 8. In DNA form, the CDR3 reads TGTGCCAGCAAGTATATAGCGGGAATTGAGCAGTTCTTC. Translating gives CASKYIAGIEQFF.

This clonotype was observed at least ten times. The rearrangement uses TRBV29-1 and TRBJ2-7; TRBD1 aligns across 7 bases. The ends lost 0 bases at V and 2 bases at J; junction bases unmatched: 4. This CDR3 comprises 14 residues. CDR1 SQVTM and CDR2 ANQGSEA come from the germline V gene. The CDR3 loop is CSVEDRQGAYEQYF. The CDR3 DNA follows: TGCAGCGTTGAAGATCGTCAGGGGGCCTACGAGCAGTACTTC.

This clonotype showed up just a few times. This chain connects TRBV27 to TRBJ2-7, with TRBD2 matching over 10 bases. The CDR3 has 15 residues. J gave up 5 bases and V 5 bases, and 9 bases lay outside the gene matches. The germline V gene has CDR1 MNHEY and CDR2 SMNVEV (reference sequence). CDR3 region: CASSTLAGVSHEQYF. The CDR3 region has the DNA TGTGCCAGCAGTACCCTAGCGGGAGTATCCCACGAGCAGTACTTC.

The CDR3 region has the DNA TGTGCCAGCAGCTTTAGAGTAGCGGGCAGCTCCTACAATGAGCAGTTCTTC. Translated: CASSFRVAGSSYNEQFF. The rearrangement uses TRBV11-2 and TRBJ2-1; TRBD2 aligns across 7 bases. The CDR3 totals 17 residues. Germline assignment: CDR1 SGHAT and CDR2 FQNNGV. V shed 3 bases and J 0 bases; nucleotides not matched to a gene: 8.

This chain uses TRBV7-2 with TRBJ1-2; D may be TRBD1 (6 bases). The CDR3 covers 16 residues. Germline CDR1 reads SGHTA; CDR2 reads FQGNSA. Trimming took off 0 bases at V and 5 bases at J, with 16 bases between the two ends. The CDR3 spells CASSLAPGETLYGYTF. The CDR3 region has the DNA TGTGCCAGCAGCTTAGCCCCAGGGGAGACCCTATATGGCTACACCTTC. Using reference TRBV7-2 and TRBJ1-2 for the parts outside the CDR3, the full variable domain is GAGVSQSPSNKVTEKGKDVELRCDPISGHTALYWYRQSLGQGLEFLIYFQGNSAPDKSGLPSDRFSAERTGGSVSTLTIQRTQQEDSAVYLCASSLAPGETLYGYTFGSGTRLTVV.

This clonotype was picked up a small number of times. This chain uses TRBV11-2 with TRBJ2-1; D gene ambiguous. The CDR3 is 14 residues long. In germline, CDR1 is SGHAT, CDR2 FQNNGV. Deletions cut 0 bases from V and 7 bases from J, with 10 bases between. In DNA form, the CDR3 reads TGTGCCAGCAGCTTAGATCGGACCCCAAATGAGCAGTTCTTC. As protein: CASSLDRTPNEQFF. Full variable domain (missing parts from reference TRBV11-2 and TRBJ2-1): EAGVAQSPRYKIIEKRQSVAFWCNPISGHATLYWYQQILGQGPKLLIQFQNNGVVDDSQLPKDRFSAERLKGVDSTLKIQPAKLEDSAVYLCASSLDRTPNEQFFGPGTRLTVL.

This clonotype was seen at least ten times. The J gene is TRBJ1-2, the V gene TRBV6-5; TRBD1 might be the D (5 bases). CDR1 is MNHEY, CDR2 SVGAGI, per germline. The CDR3 is made up of 15 amino acids. Trimming removed 0 bases at V and 8 bases at J, with 16 bases between. CDR3 sequence reads: CASSYSPGPVYGYTF. The CDR3 nucleotides read TGTGCCAGCAGTTACTCCCCGGGACCGGTTTACGGCTACACCTTC.

This clonotype was seen a handful of times. The chain links TRBV6-2 or TRBV6-3 to TRBJ2-1; 9 bases map to TRBD2. The CDR3 sequence is 15 residues long. Per germline, CDR1 MNHEY and CDR2 SVGEGT. Trimming cost V 5 bases and J 5 bases; bases outside gene matches: 7. DNA for the CDR3: TGTGCCAGCAGTCAAAGCGGGGGGCCCCACAATGAGCAGTTCTTC. Its translation: CASSQSGGPHNEQFF.

A few counts support this clonotype. The CDR3 DNA is TGCGCCAGCAGCCAAGGGTGGGTAAATGAGCAGTTCTTC. Translated: CASSQGWVNEQFF. V gene TRBV4-1 combines with J gene TRBJ2-1; D gene uncertain. The germline V gene has CDR1 MGHRA and CDR2 YSYEKL. With 1 base removed from V and 7 bases from J, the gap between germline ends came to 8 bases. This CDR3 is built from 13 residues.